This T cell receptor (beta chain) stems from a study of CD8+CD57+ T cells in acquired aplastic anemia. The V segment lost 6 bases and the J segment 4 bases; nucleotides outside the gene matches: 7. CDR1 and CDR2 from the germline V gene are WNHNN and SYGVQD (reference sequence). CDR3 size: 15 residues. TCR beta VDJ combinations and CDR3 sequences were profiled from genomic DNA. TCRdb re-derived calls from the reads in MiXCR, one entry per CDR3 protein. The sample shows roughly 80,000 distinct CDR3 sequences, just over 70% of them seen only once. Patients sequenced had flow cytometry evidence of CD8+CD57+ cell expansion.

This receptor was identified in a human donor with aplastic anemia. Sequencing was performed on sorted CD4+, CD8+, or CD8+CD57+ T cells (not recorded which) from PBMCs. V is TRBV10-1 and J is TRBJ2-1; the match to TRBD1 covers 9 bases. The CDR3 DNA reads TGCGCCAGCAGCCAACGGGACAGGGTTTACAATGAGCAGTTCTTC. Its protein is CASSQRDRVYNEQFF.